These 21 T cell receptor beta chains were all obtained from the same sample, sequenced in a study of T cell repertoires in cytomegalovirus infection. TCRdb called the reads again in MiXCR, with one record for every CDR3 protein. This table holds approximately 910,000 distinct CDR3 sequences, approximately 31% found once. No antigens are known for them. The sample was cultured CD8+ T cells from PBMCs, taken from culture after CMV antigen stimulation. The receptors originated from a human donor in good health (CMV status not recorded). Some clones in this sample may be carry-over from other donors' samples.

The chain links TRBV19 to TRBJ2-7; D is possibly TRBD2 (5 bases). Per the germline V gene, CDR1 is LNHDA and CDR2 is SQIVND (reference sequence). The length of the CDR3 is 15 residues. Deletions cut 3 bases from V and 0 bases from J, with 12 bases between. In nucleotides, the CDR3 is TGTGCCAGTAGTATCGCGGGCAGGAACTCCTACGAGCAGTACTTC. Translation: CASSIAGRNSYEQYF.

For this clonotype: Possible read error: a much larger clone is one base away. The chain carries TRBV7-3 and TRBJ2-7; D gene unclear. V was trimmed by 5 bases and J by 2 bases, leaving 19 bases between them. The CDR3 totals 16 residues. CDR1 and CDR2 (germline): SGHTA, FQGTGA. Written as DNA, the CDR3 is TGTGCCAGCAGCGCCTACAAAATGGACGCCACCTACGAGCAGTACGTC. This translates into CASSAYKMDATYEQYV.

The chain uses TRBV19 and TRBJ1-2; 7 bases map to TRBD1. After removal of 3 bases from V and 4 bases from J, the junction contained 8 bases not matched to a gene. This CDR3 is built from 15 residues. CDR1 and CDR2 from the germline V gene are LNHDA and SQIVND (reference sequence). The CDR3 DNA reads TGTGCCAGTAGTATGGTCCCGGACAGGATCTATGGCTACACCTTC. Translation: CASSMVPDRIYGYTF.

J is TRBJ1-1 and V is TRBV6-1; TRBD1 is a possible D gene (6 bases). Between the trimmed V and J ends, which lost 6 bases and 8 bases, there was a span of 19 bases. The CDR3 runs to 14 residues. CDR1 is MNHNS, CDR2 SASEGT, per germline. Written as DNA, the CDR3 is TGTGCCAGCAGCCCAACAGGGCCCTCCACAGAAGCTTTCTTT. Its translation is CASSPTGPSTEAFF.

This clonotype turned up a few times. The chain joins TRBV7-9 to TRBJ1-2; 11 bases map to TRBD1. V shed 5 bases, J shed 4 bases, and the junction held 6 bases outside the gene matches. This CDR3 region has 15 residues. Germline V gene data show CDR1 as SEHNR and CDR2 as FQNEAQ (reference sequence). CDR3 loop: CASSAGQGVVYGYTF. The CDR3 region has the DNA TGTGCCAGCAGCGCGGGACAGGGGGTCGTCTATGGCTACACCTTC.

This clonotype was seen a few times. The chain's CDR3 is CASTDRGNNEQFF. In DNA form, the CDR3 reads TGTGCCAGCACGGACAGGGGAAACAATGAGCAGTTCTTC. The rearrangement links TRBV27 to TRBJ2-1; TRBD1 aligns across 9 bases. V dropped 7 bases and J dropped 5; count of bases not matched to a gene: 3. The germline CDR1 and CDR2 sequences are MNHEY and SMNVEV (reference sequence). This CDR3 has 13 residues.

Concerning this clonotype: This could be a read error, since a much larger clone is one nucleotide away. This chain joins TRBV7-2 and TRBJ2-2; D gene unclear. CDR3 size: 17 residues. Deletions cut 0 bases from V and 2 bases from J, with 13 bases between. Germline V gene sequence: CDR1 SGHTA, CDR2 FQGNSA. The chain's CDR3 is CASSLALWSSNTGELFF. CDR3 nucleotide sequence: TGTGCCAGCAGCTTAGCACTTTGGAGCAGCAACACCGGGGAGCTGTTTTTT. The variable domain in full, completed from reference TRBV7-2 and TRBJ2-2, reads GAGVSQSPSNKVTEKGKDVELRCDPISGHTALYWYRQSLGQGLEFLIYFQGNSAPDKSGLPSDRFSAERTGGSVSTLTIQRTQQEDSAVYLCASSLALWSSNTGELFFGEGSRLTVL.

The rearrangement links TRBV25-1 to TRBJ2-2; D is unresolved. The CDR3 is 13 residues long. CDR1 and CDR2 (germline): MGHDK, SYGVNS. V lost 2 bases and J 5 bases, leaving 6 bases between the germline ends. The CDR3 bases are TGTGCCAGCAGTGAAATTGGAACCGGGGAGCTGTTTTTT. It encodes CASSEIGTGELFF.

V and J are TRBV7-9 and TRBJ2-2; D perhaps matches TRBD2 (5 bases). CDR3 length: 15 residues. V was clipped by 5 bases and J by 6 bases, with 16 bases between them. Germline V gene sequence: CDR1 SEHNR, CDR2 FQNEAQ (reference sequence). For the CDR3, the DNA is TGTGCCAGCAGCCCCGGTTCTAGCCACCCCGGGGAGCTGTTTTTT. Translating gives CASSPGSSHPGELFF.

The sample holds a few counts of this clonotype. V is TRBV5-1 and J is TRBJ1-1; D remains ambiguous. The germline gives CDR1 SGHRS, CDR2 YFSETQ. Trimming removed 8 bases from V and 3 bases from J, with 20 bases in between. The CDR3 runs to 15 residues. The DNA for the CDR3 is TGCGCCAGTGATCTAGGACTCTGGATCGACACTGAAGCTTTCTTT. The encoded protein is CASDLGLWIDTEAFF. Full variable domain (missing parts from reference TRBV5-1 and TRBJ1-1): KAGVTQTPRYLIKTRGQQVTLSCSPISGHRSVSWYQQTPGQGLQFLFEYFSETQRNKGNFPGRFSGRQFSNSRSEMNVSTLELGDSALYLCASDLGLWIDTEAFFGQGTRLTVV.

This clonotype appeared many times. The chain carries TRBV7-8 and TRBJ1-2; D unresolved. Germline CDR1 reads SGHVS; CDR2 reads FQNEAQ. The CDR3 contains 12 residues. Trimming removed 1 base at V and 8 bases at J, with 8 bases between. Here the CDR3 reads CASSLDPGGYTF. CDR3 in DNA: TGTGCCAGCAGCTTAGACCCGGGGGGCTACACCTTC.

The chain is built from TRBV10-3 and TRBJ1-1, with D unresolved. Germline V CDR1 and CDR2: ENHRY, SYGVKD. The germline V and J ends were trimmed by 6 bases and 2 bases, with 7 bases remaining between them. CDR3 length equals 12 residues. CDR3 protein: CAIRTGNTEAFF. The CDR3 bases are TGTGCCATCAGGACGGGAAACACTGAAGCTTTCTTT.

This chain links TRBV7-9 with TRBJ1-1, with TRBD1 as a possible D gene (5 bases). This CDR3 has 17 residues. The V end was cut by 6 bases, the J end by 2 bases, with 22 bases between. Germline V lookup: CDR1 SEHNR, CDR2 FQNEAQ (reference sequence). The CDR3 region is CASRGSAGDALNTEAFF. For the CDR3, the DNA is TGTGCCAGCAGAGGCAGTGCGGGGGATGCGCTCAACACTGAAGCTTTCTTT.

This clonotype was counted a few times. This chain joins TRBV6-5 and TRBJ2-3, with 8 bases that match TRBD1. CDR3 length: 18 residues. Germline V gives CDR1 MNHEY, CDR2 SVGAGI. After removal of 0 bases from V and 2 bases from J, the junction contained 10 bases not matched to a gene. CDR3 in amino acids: CASSYSTLGRGLTDTQYF. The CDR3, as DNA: TGTGCCAGCAGTTACTCGACGCTCGGCAGGGGGCTCACAGATACGCAGTATTTT.

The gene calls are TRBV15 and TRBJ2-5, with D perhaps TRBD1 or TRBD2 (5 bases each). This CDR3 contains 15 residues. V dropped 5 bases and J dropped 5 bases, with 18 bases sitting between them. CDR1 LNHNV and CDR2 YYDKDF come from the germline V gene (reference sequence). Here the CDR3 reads CATSHKRGRGETQYF. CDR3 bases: TGTGCCACCAGCCATAAAAGGGGCCGAGGGGAGACCCAGTACTTC.

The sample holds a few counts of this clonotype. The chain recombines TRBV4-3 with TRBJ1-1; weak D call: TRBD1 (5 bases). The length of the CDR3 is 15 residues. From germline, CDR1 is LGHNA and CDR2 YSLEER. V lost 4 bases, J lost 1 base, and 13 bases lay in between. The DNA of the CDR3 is TGCGCCAGCAGCCCTCTCGAGAGGGGGAACACTGAAGCTTTCTTT. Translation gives CASSPLERGNTEAFF.

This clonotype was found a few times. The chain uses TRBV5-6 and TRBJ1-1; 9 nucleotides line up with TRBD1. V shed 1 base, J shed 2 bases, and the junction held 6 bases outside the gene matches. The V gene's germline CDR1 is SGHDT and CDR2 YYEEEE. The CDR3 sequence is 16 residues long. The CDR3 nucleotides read TGTGCCAGCAGCTTGATGGACAGGGGACAAAACACTGAAGCTTTCTTT. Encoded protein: CASSLMDRGQNTEAFF. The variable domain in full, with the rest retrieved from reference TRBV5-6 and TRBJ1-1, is DAGVTQSPTHLIKTRGQQVTLRCSPKSGHDTVSWYQQALGQGPQFIFQYYEEEERQRGNFPDRFSGHQFPNYSSELNVNALLLGDSALYLCASSLMDRGQNTEAFFGQGTRLTVV.

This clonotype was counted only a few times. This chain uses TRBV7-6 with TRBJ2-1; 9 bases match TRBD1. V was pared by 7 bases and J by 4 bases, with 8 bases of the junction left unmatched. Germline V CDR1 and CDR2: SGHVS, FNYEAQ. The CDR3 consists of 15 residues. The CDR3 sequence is CASTNGQGIYNEQFF. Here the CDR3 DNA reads TGTGCCAGCACCAACGGACAGGGGATTTACAATGAGCAGTTCTTC.

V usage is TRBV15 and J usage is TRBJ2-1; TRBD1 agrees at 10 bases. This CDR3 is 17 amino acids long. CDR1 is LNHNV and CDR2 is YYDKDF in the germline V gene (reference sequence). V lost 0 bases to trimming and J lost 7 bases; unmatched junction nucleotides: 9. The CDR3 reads CATSREKPGTGENEQFF. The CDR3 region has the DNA TGTGCCACCAGCAGAGAGAAACCCGGGACAGGGGAAAATGAGCAGTTCTTC.

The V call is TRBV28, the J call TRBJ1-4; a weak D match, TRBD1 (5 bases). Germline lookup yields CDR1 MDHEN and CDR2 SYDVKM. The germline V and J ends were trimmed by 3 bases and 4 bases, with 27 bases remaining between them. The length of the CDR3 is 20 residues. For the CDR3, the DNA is TGTGCCAGCAGTTTGTGGGCTCCGGGACCCGCCTGGGGGGATAATGAAAAACTGTTTTTT. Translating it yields CASSLWAPGPAWGDNEKLFF.

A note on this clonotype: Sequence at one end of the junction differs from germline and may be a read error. CDR3 nucleotide sequence: TGTGCCAGCAGCGACAGTGTCTCTGGGGCCAACGTCCCGACTTTC. This translates into CASSDSVSGANVPTF. This chain links TRBV27 with TRBJ2-6; TRBD1 is a possible D gene (5 bases). The germline gives CDR1 MNHEY, CDR2 SMNVEV (reference sequence). The CDR3 has 15 amino acids. The variable domain in full, completed from reference TRBV27 and TRBJ2-6, reads EAQVTQNPRYLITVTGKKLTVTCSQNMNHEYMSWYRQDPGLGLRQIYYSMNVEVTDKGDVPEGYKVSRKEKRNFPLILESPSPNQTSLYFCASSDSVSGANVPTFGAGSRLTVL.